These 6 T cell receptor beta chains came from one sample sequenced in a study of human T cells and chemical hapten exposure. TCRdb reanalysed the RACE reads using MiXCR and keeps one entry per CDR3 protein. The table shows roughly 160,000 distinct CDR3 sequences, with about 14% occurring only once. Documented time point: patch test 1, 2 weeks after DPC sensitization. As for treatment: therapeutic diphenylcyclopropenone sensitization with weekly scalp DPC. Material: whole blood, obtained in connection with sensitization to the hapten diphenylcyclopropenone (DPC). These receptors were obtained from a woman in her 30s with alopecia areata. Some clones in this sample may be carry-over from other donors' samples.

This clonotype was counted only a few times. V and J are TRBV29-1 and TRBJ1-6; the match to TRBD1 covers 7 bases. Germline CDR1 SQVTM, CDR2 ANQGSEA. Trimming at V came to 4 bases and at J to 13 bases, leaving 10 bases not matched to a gene. The CDR3 runs to 13 residues. As DNA, the CDR3 is TGCAGCGTTGTGGACAGGTGTTGTGCTCCCCTCCACTTT. It translates to CSVVDRCCAPLHF.

There are a few counts of this clonotype. The rearrangement links TRBV12-3 or TRBV12-4 to TRBJ2-3; 10 bases fit TRBD1. Losses at the gene ends were 2 bases for V and 0 bases for J; bases not matched to a gene: 20. There are 22 residues in the CDR3. The CDR3 loop reads CASSLFSFWGTGAAESTDTQYF. The CDR3 DNA is TGTGCCAGCAGTTTATTTTCATTCTGGGGGACAGGGGCTGCCGAAAGCACAGATACGCAGTATTTT.

This clonotype was seen a handful of times. J is TRBJ1-5 and V is TRBV7-2, with 7 bases aligning to TRBD1. Germline loops: CDR1 SGHTA, CDR2 FQGNSA. V lost 5 bases, J lost 0 bases, and 10 bases stayed unmatched. This CDR3 has 17 residues. CDR3 protein: CASSTRDSVYSNQPQHF. CDR3 in DNA: TGTGCCAGCAGCACCCGGGACAGCGTTTATAGCAATCAGCCCCAGCATTTT.

This clonotype was seen a few times. The rearrangement uses TRBV4-3 and TRBJ2-1, with D perhaps TRBD2 (6 bases). With 2 bases removed from V and 8 bases from J, the gap between germline ends came to 16 bases. This CDR3 comprises 15 residues. The V gene's germline CDR1 is LGHNA and CDR2 YSLEER. CDR3 sequence: CASSQRDSTGDEQFF. The CDR3 nucleotides read TGCGCCAGCAGCCAACGGGACTCGACCGGCGATGAGCAGTTCTTC.

The chain is built from TRBV5-4 and TRBJ2-2; D ambiguous. The CDR3 has 14 residues. V gave up 0 bases and J gave up 0 bases, with 3 bases separating them. Germline CDR1 and CDR2: SGHNT and YYREEE (reference sequence). The CDR3 loop is CASSLAPNTGELFF. In nucleotides, the CDR3 is TGTGCCAGCAGCTTGGCCCCGAACACCGGGGAGCTGTTTTTT.

This chain links TRBV4-3 with TRBJ2-1, with D tentatively TRBD2 (5 bases). CDR1 LGHNA and CDR2 YSLEER come from the germline V gene. V gave up 1 base and J gave up 4 bases, with 14 bases separating them. The CDR3 spans 16 residues. CDR3 coding DNA: TGCGCCAGCAGCCAAGTCGGGAACCGGGCTTACAATGAGCAGTTCTTC. Residues: CASSQVGNRAYNEQFF.